The clone carrying this T cell receptor beta chain has just a few counts. Its antigen remains unknown. This sample stems from a study of molecular identifiers for immune sequencing clone quantification. Whole-study findings and limits: Jurkat TCR RNA that was spiked in from one cell was reportedly detectable among 950,000 to 1,000,000 naive cells. Among effectors, clones above 20 RNA copies held over 98% of molecules; among naive cells, under 1%.

Bulk TCR library preparation followed previously described methods with listed TCR primers. MiXCR was run by TCRdb on the PCR reads, yielding one entry per CDR3 protein. This sample carries about 640,000 distinct CDR3 sequences, nearly 20% of them seen once, and the ten largest clones take roughly 0.83%. This CDR3 contains 12 residues. V was clipped by 5 bases and J by 4 bases, with 8 bases between them. Germline loops: CDR1 SGHVS, CDR2 FNYEAQ. The sequencing input was naive CD8+ T cells from blood, with Jurkat cell RNA spiked in. Subset given: FACS-sorted CD8+CD4-CCR7+CD45RA+ naive T cells. The receptor's source is a human donor in good health. Some libraries in this study had Jurkat cell RNA spiked in. The chain combines TRBV7-6 with TRBJ2-5, with D perhaps matching TRBD1 (6 bases). The CDR3 region has the DNA TGTGCCAGCAGCATACAGGGAGAGACCCAGTACTTC. Residues: CASSIQGETQYF.